This T cell receptor (beta chain) came from a study of somatic mutations in cytotoxic T cells in rheumatoid arthritis. Study observations and caveats: Some patients, 8 of 65, had a largest CD8+ clone that exceeded 20% of CD8+ cells. Healthy controls showed no age-related rise in CD8+ clonality, whereas rheumatoid arthritis patients did.

V was clipped by 11 bases and J by 1 base; unmatched bases: 7. Germline CDR1 ENHRY, CDR2 SYGVKD. The CDR3 is 14 amino acids. The table came from immunoSEQ multiplex PCR; TCRdb's copy has only in-frame clones and leaves some out. The sample yields 9,500 to 15,000 clones, about 80% seen once. Separation of CD4+ and CD8+ cells was performed by positive magnetic bead selection, and purity was verified by flow cytometry. Remarks on this clone: The antigen is undetermined.

This chain joins TRBV10-3 and TRBJ2-5; 10 nucleotides line up with TRBD2. This sequence originates from a middle-aged man in good health. The sample consisted of CD8+ T cells sorted from blood. The CDR3 spells CASRLAGRQETQYF. CDR3 coding DNA: TGTGCCTCCAGACTAGCGGGCCGCCAAGAGACCCAGTACTTC.